Reported below is one T cell receptor (beta chain). The CDR3 length is 13 residues. V was shortened by 7 bases and J by 5 bases, with 14 bases between the two germline ends. Germline V gene lookup returns CDR1 SGHAT and CDR2 FQNNGV. The data were taken from a study of tumor-infiltrating lymphocytes in primary liver carcinoma. With around 500 ng total RNA as template and a constant-region primer, TCR beta cDNA was made. Libraries covering TCR beta were generated through three nested multiplex PCR rounds (using a slightly modified ARM-PCR). In the first two PCR rounds, TRBV1-TRBV30 forward primers were paired with a C-beta reverse primer, and each round lasted about 9 cycles. TCRdb reprocessed the multiplex PCR reads with MiXCR, giving one entry per CDR3 protein. The profile shows approximately 120,000 distinct CDR3 sequences, 60% to 80% of them singletons. Total RNA and DNA came together from around 20-30 mg of bulk tissue without cell sorting.

Sequenced sample: liver tumor tissue from sampling region 3. The subset was: tumor region T3, left-lateral pole. The receptor's source is an older woman with primary liver carcinoma and hepatitis B virus infection. The rearrangement joins TRBV11-2 to TRBJ2-5; D is perhaps TRBD1 (6 bases). The CDR3: CASNLLGAETQYF. DNA for the CDR3: TGTGCCAGCAACCTGCTGGGGGCCGAGACCCAGTACTTC.